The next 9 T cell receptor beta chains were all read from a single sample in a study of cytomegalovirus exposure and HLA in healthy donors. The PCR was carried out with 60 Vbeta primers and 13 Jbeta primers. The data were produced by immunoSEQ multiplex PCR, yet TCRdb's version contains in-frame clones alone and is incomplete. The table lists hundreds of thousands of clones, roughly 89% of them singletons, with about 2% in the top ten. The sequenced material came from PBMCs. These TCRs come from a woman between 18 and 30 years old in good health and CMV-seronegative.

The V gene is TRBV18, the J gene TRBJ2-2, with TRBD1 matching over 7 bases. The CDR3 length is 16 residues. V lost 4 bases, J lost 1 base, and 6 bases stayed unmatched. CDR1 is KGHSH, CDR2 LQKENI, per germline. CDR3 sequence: CASSLQGPLNTGELFF. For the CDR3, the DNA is TGTGCCAGCTCACTACAGGGGCCCCTGAACACCGGGGAGCTGTTTTTT. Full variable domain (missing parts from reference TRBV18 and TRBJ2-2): NAGVMQNPRHLVRRRGQEARLRCSPMKGHSHVYWYRQLPEEGLKFMVYLQKENIIDESGMPKERFSAEFPKEGPSILRIQQVVRGDSAAYFCASSLQGPLNTGELFFGEGSRLTVL.

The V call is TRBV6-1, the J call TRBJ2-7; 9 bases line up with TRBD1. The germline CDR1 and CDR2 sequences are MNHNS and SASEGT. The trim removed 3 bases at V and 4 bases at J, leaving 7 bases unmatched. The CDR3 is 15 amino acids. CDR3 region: CASSEGTGFLYEQYF. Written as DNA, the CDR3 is TGTGCCAGCAGTGAGGGGACAGGGTTTTTGTACGAGCAGTACTTC.

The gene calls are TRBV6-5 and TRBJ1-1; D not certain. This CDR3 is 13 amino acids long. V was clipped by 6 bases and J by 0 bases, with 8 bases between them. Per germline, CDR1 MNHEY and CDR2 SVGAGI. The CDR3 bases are TGTGCCAGCAGGCTCAGGATGAACACTGAAGCTTTCTTT. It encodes CASRLRMNTEAFF.

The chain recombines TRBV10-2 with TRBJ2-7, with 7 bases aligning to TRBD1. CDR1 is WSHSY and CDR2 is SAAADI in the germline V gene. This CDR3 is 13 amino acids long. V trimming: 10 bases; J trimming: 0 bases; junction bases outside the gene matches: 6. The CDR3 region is CATENRGSYEQYF. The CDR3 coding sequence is TGCGCCACCGAAAACAGGGGCTCCTACGAGCAGTACTTC.

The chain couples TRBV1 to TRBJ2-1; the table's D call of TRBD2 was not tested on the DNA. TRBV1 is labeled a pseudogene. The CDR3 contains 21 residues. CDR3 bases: TGCACCAGCAGCCAAACCAACGCCGGGACTAGCGGCTTTATCAGCTACAATGAGCAGTTCTTC. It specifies CTSSQTNAGTSGFISYNEQFF.

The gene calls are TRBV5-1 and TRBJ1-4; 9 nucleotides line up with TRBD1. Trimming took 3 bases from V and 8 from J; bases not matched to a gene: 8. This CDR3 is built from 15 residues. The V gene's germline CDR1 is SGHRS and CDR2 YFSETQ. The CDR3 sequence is CASSWGTGREEKLFF. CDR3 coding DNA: TGCGCCAGCAGCTGGGGGACAGGGAGAGAAGAAAAACTGTTTTTT.

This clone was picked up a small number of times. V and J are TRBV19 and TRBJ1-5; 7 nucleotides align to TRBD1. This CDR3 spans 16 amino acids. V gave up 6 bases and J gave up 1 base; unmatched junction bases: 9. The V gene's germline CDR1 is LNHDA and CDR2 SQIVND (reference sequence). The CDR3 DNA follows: TGTGCCAGTAGAAGAGGGGGCGCGGTGAGCAATCAGCCCCAGCATTTT. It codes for CASRRGGAVSNQPQHF.

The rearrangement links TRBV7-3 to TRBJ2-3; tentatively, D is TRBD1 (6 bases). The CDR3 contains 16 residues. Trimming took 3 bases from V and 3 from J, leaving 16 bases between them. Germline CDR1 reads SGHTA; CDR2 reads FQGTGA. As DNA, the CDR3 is TGTGCCAGCAGCTTTCAGGGGCTGGTGGGGACAGATACGCAGTATTTT. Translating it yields CASSFQGLVGTDTQYF.

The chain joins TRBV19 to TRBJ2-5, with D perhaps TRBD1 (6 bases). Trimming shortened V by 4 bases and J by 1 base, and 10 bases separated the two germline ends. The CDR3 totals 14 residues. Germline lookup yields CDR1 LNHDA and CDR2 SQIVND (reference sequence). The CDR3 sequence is CASSTADSQETQYF. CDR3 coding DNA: TGTGCCAGTAGTACCGCGGACAGCCAAGAGACCCAGTACTTC. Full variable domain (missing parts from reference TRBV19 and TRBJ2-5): DGGITQSPKYLFRKEGQNVTLSCEQNLNHDAMYWYRQDPGQGLRLIYYSQIVNDFQKGDIAEGYSVSREKKESFPLTVTSAQKNPTAFYLCASSTADSQETQYFGPGTRLLVL.